This TCR beta chain was sequenced in a study of blood T cell repertoires in COVID-19. Study as a whole: PBMCs, B-cell-depleted T cells, or T cells were the source of the cDNA or gDNA that made up the material.

Assay used: immunoSEQ multiplex PCR; TCRdb lists only in-frame clones, some missing. The sample lists 60,000 to 90,000 clones, roughly 89% occurring once. The CDR3 runs to 16 residues. The germline V and J ends were trimmed by 1 base and 1 base, with 14 bases remaining between them. Germline CDR1 and CDR2: SGHDT and YYEEEE. The sample consisted of peripheral blood. This TCR was recovered from a man aged 50-60 years with acute or convalescent COVID-19. V usage is TRBV5-6 and J usage is TRBJ1-1, with D uncertain. The CDR3 region has the DNA TGTGCCAGCAGCTTGTTGATCAGGTCCTGGAACACTGAAGCTTTCTTT. Its translation: CASSLLIRSWNTEAFF.